Below, 17 T cell receptor beta chains from the same sample are listed, as sequenced in a study of CD8 T cells in ankylosing spondylitis. TCRdb re-called the 5' RACE reads through MiXCR, storing one row per CDR3 protein. The sample comprises approximately 200,000 distinct CDR3 sequences, over 10% of which are singletons, and about 15% rests with the top ten. The sequencing sample was made of blood, either unsorted or a sorted T cell fraction (not recorded which). These receptor sequences come from a male donor with ankylosing spondylitis or in good health (not recorded which).

The chain is built from TRBV20-1 and TRBJ2-1; D remains unclear. Germline loops: CDR1 DFQATT, CDR2 SNEGSKA (reference sequence). The V and J ends lost 1 base and 1 base respectively, with 8 bases between them. The CDR3 length is 14 residues. The CDR3 sequence is CSARGSSSYNEQFF. CDR3 nucleotides: TGCAGTGCTAGAGGTAGCAGTTCCTACAATGAGCAGTTCTTC.

The CDR3 DNA is TGCGCCAGCAGCACGGACAGGGCAGATGAGCAGTTCTTC. Its protein is CASSTDRADEQFF. This chain connects TRBV5-1 to TRBJ2-1, with TRBD1 matching over 8 bases. Germline values: CDR1 SGHRS, CDR2 YFSETQ. The CDR3 loop spans 13 amino acids. V lost 4 bases and J lost 8; bases outside the gene matches: 5. Together with reference TRBV5-1 and TRBJ2-1, the CDR3 gives the full variable domain: KAGVTQTPRYLIKTRGQQVTLSCSPISGHRSVSWYQQTPGQGLQFLFEYFSETQRNKGNFPGRFSGRQFSNSRSEMNVSTLELGDSALYLCASSTDRADEQFFGPGTRLTVL.

This clonotype was recorded a few times. The chain has TRBV7-9 and TRBJ2-5, with D unclear. Germline values: CDR1 SEHNR, CDR2 FQNEAQ (reference sequence). Trimming pared 6 bases from V and 5 bases from J, leaving 4 bases between. The CDR3 contains 10 residues. This CDR3 reads CASRSETQYF. DNA of the CDR3: TGTGCCAGCAGAAGTGAGACCCAGTACTTC.

This clonotype was counted a few times. The chain recombines TRBV4-1 with TRBJ2-1; the match to TRBD2 covers 9 bases. V dropped 4 bases and J dropped 8; count of bases not matched to a gene: 9. Per germline, CDR1 MGHRA and CDR2 YSYEKL. The CDR3 has 15 amino acids. The DNA of the CDR3 is TGCGCCAGCAGCCCATCCAGCGGGAGGAGGGATGAGCAGTTCTTC. This codes for CASSPSSGRRDEQFF.

This clonotype was found a few times. The chain employs TRBV4-1 and TRBJ1-4; D is unresolved. V lost 0 bases and J 4 bases, leaving 15 bases between the germline ends. CDR1 is MGHRA and CDR2 is YSYEKL in the germline V gene. The CDR3 has 17 residues. The CDR3 DNA reads TGCGCCAGCAGCCAAGAAGGTATGACGGCCGATAATGAAAAACTGTTTTTT. Protein: CASSQEGMTADNEKLFF.

This chain joins TRBV6-1 and TRBJ2-1; 7 bases fit TRBD1. The V gene end was trimmed by 6 bases and the J gene end by 0 bases; junction bases not matched to a gene: 8. Germline V gives CDR1 MNHNS, CDR2 SASEGT. The CDR3 runs 16 residues. CDR3 protein: CASSGPGQSSYNEQFF. DNA for the CDR3: TGTGCCAGCAGCGGCCCGGGACAGAGCTCCTACAATGAGCAGTTCTTC.

This clonotype was detected only a few times. The CDR3 loop reads CAASGSAGGDTQYF. The CDR3 bases are TGTGCCGCCTCGGGGTCCGCGGGAGGAGATACGCAGTATTTT. The chain couples TRBV18 to TRBJ2-3; TRBD2 agrees at 8 bases. CDR1 KGHSH and CDR2 LQKENI come from the germline V gene. V was clipped by 11 bases and J by 5 bases; unmatched bases: 12. This CDR3 spans 14 amino acids.

This clonotype has a handful of counts. The chain has TRBV4-2 and TRBJ2-6; D is possibly TRBD1 or TRBD2 (5 bases each). The CDR3 length is 18 residues. CDR1 is LGHNA, CDR2 YNFKEQ, per germline. V lost 0 bases, J lost 4 bases, and 16 bases lay in between. The DNA for the CDR3 is TGTGCCAGCAGCCAAGAGGGACCTGGTGGGAGCGGGGCCAACGTCCTGACTTTC. Its protein product is CASSQEGPGGSGANVLTF.

At least ten counts were recorded for this clonotype. The V and J genes are TRBV10-3 and TRBJ2-7; D assignment may be TRBD1 or TRBD2 (5 bases each). Looked up from germline, CDR1 is ENHRY and CDR2 is SYGVKD. With 10 bases removed from V and 0 bases from J, the gap between germline ends came to 10 bases. The CDR3 runs 12 residues. The CDR3 protein is CATWDRSYEQYF. The CDR3, as DNA: TGTGCCACCTGGGACCGCTCCTACGAGCAGTACTTC.

The genes are TRBV7-2 and TRBJ2-1, with D possibly TRBD2 on 7 matching bases. V shed 8 bases and J shed 10 bases, with 21 bases lying between them. Germline loops: CDR1 SGHTA, CDR2 FQGNSA. CDR3 length: 14 amino acids. The CDR3 here is CASGALGGAREQFF. For the CDR3, the DNA is TGTGCCAGCGGCGCTTTGGGGGGGGCCCGGGAGCAGTTCTTC. The full variable domain, rest sourced from reference TRBV7-2 and TRBJ2-1, is GAGVSQSPSNKVTEKGKDVELRCDPISGHTALYWYRQSLGQGLEFLIYFQGNSAPDKSGLPSDRFSAERTGGSVSTLTIQRTQQEDSAVYLCASGALGGAREQFFGPGTRLTVL.

This clonotype came up many times. The V and J genes are TRBV29-1 and TRBJ2-2; D call uncertain. The CDR3 is made up of 17 amino acids. Germline CDR1 and CDR2: SQVTM and ANQGSEA. V was shortened by 0 bases and J by 0 bases, with 14 bases between the two germline ends. As DNA, the CDR3 is TGCAGCGTTGAAGATCTCACCCCAGGTTCGAACACCGGGGAGCTGTTTTTT. Amino acid sequence: CSVEDLTPGSNTGELFF.

This clonotype was counted between two and nine times. The gene calls are TRBV5-4 and TRBJ2-1, with 11 bases that match TRBD2. Germline CDR1 reads SGHNT; CDR2 reads YYREEE (reference sequence). The V segment lost 1 base and the J segment 5 bases; nucleotides outside the gene matches: 5. The CDR3 is made up of 16 amino acids. As DNA, the CDR3 is TGTGCCAGCAGCTTGCCTAGCGGGAGGCCCAACAATGAGCAGTTCTTC. Its translation is CASSLPSGRPNNEQFF.

This rearrangement joins TRBV20-1 to TRBJ2-2; possible D gene TRBD2, 5 bases. V was pared by 5 bases and J by 3 bases, with 13 bases between. The germline V gene encodes CDR1 DFQATT and CDR2 SNEGSKA (reference sequence). This CDR3 has 14 amino acids. The CDR3 bases are TGCAGTGCTTTGGGCGGGTCTTACACCGGGGAGCTGTTTTTT. Translated, it gives CSALGGSYTGELFF.

V and J are TRBV12-3 or TRBV12-4 and TRBJ1-3; a weak D match, TRBD1 (6 bases). V was pared by 5 bases and J by 6 bases, with 14 bases between. This CDR3 has 14 residues. CDR3 sequence reads: CASSLSTGLNTIYF. The CDR3, as DNA: TGTGCCAGCAGTCTCAGTACAGGGTTAAACACCATATATTTT.

This clonotype was detected a few times. The rearrangement uses TRBV11-3 and TRBJ2-7; TRBD1 matches 9 bases. Germline CDR1 reads SGHNT; CDR2 reads YENEEA. Trimming took 4 bases from V and 0 from J; bases not matched to a gene: 4. The CDR3 length is 15 residues. In nucleotides, the CDR3 is TGTGCCAGCAGCTCTGACAGGGGGAACTCCTACGAGCAGTACTTC. Translated, it gives CASSSDRGNSYEQYF.

This clonotype has just a few counts. The genes are TRBV12-3 or TRBV12-4 and TRBJ1-3; 7 bases map to TRBD1. Unmatched junction bases numbered 5, after V lost 6 bases and J lost 0 bases. This CDR3 comprises 15 residues. Here the CDR3 reads CASSLTGVSGNTIYF. CDR3 nucleotide sequence: TGTGCCAGCAGCCTAACAGGGGTCTCTGGAAACACCATATATTTT.

The chain has TRBV5-1 and TRBJ2-1, with 10 bases identical to TRBD1. Germline trimming cut 4 bases from V and 6 bases from J; bases unmatched to any gene: 7. Germline assignment: CDR1 SGHRS and CDR2 YFSETQ. This CDR3 comprises 15 residues. This chain's CDR3 is CASSPGTGVINEQFF. CDR3 nucleotides: TGCGCCAGCAGCCCTGGGACAGGGGTTATCAATGAGCAGTTCTTC.